Listed here are 13 T cell receptor beta chains from one sample, sequenced in a study of T-cell memory formation after mild COVID-19. MiXCR was run by TCRdb on the 5' RACE reads, yielding one entry per CDR3 protein. This sample yields about 470,000 distinct CDR3 sequences, of which around a quarter are seen a single time; about an eighth belongs to the top ten. The specimen was PBMCs or a T cell subset sorted from them (not recorded which). Source of these receptors: an adult woman who had mild COVID-19 (a few samples of this study predate the infection). Cell type and time point are not known.

This clonotype showed up just a few times. CDR3 sequence (DNA): TGTGCCAGCAGCTTGTCCGACACCCGCTATGGCTACACCTTC. Protein: CASSLSDTRYGYTF. V and J are TRBV11-2 and TRBJ1-2; D unresolved. V lost 3 bases and J 4 bases, leaving 12 bases between the germline ends. Germline CDR1 reads SGHAT; CDR2 reads FQNNGV. This CDR3 has 14 residues.

The chain is built from TRBV5-1 and TRBJ1-1, with a tentative D call TRBD1 (5 bases). V lost 3 bases and J 5 bases, leaving 14 bases between the germline ends. Germline CDR1 and CDR2: SGHRS and YFSETQ. The CDR3 spans 14 residues. Here the CDR3 DNA reads TGCGCCAGCAGCTCTGGACAACAGGTGACTGAAGCTTTCTTT. As protein: CASSSGQQVTEAFF.

The chain joins TRBV20-1 to TRBJ1-2, with TRBD1 matching over 9 bases. In germline, CDR1 is DFQATT, CDR2 SNEGSKA (reference sequence). J gave up 2 bases and V 3 bases, and 7 bases lay outside the gene matches. This CDR3 contains 15 residues. This CDR3 is CSAREDRGLNYGYTF. CDR3 DNA sequence: TGCAGTGCTAGGGAGGACAGGGGATTAAACTATGGCTACACCTTC.

This clonotype was counted a few times. This rearrangement joins TRBV2 to TRBJ2-2; the D is unclear. Germline loops: CDR1 SNHLY, CDR2 FYNNEI. Trimming took 7 bases from V and 1 from J, leaving 7 bases between them. CDR3 size: 13 residues. The CDR3 sequence is CASTSENTGELFF. The CDR3 region has the DNA TGTGCCAGCACCAGCGAGAACACCGGGGAGCTGTTTTTT. Using reference TRBV2 and TRBJ2-2 for the parts outside the CDR3, the full variable domain is EPEVTQTPSHQVTQMGQEVILRCVPISNHLYFYWYRQILGQKVEFLVSFYNNEISEKSEIFDDQFSVERPDGSNFTLKIRSTKLEDSAMYFCASTSENTGELFFGEGSRLTVL.

The chain joins TRBV29-1 to TRBJ2-3, with D maybe TRBD1 (6 bases). CDR3 length: 14 amino acids. CDR1 is SQVTM, CDR2 ANQGSEA, per germline. V shed 7 bases and J shed 5 bases, with 19 bases lying between them. CDR3 sequence: CSAPGRGAGDTQYF. The CDR3 DNA is TGCAGCGCCCCGGGCAGGGGAGCCGGAGATACGCAGTATTTT.

This clonotype has more than one count but fewer than ten. The chain combines TRBV5-8 with TRBJ2-1; unclear D gene. The germline CDR1 and CDR2 sequences are SGHTS and YDEGEE. The ends were cut back, 1 base at V and 10 bases at J, with 12 bases in the middle. This CDR3 contains 13 residues. CDR3 loop: CASSLFRGAEQFF. The CDR3, as DNA: TGTGCCAGCAGCTTGTTTAGAGGCGCGGAGCAGTTCTTC.

This clonotype came up once. This rearrangement joins TRBV19 to TRBJ1-1; D unresolved. The CDR3 totals 15 residues. Germline V gene sequence: CDR1 LNHDA, CDR2 SQIVND (reference sequence). With 5 bases removed from V and 4 bases from J, the gap between germline ends came to 17 bases. The chain's CDR3 is CASSGKDGIPTEAFF. CDR3 coding DNA: TGTGCCAGTAGTGGGAAGGACGGTATACCCACTGAAGCTTTCTTT.

In DNA form, the CDR3 reads TGTGCCAGCAGCTTATTCTATGAGCAGTTCTTC. Its translation is CASSLFYEQFF. The chain has TRBV7-2 and TRBJ2-1; the D is unclear. The germline V gene has CDR1 SGHTA and CDR2 FQGNSA. The V and J ends lost 2 bases and 8 bases respectively, with 4 bases between them. This CDR3 region has 11 residues.

Turning to this clonotype: A read error may be the cause here, since a much bigger clone is one base away. The gene calls are TRBV5-6 and TRBJ2-2; 7 bases are shared with TRBD1. Germline V gives CDR1 SGHDT, CDR2 YYEEEE. J gave up 11 bases and V 2 bases, and 9 bases lay outside the gene matches. The CDR3 has 14 residues. The CDR3 region has the DNA TGTGCCAGCAGCTTCGGACAGGTCCGGCCTGAGCTGTTTTTT. This translates into CASSFGQVRPELFF. Filled out from reference TRBV5-6 and TRBJ2-2, the complete variable domain reads DAGVTQSPTHLIKTRGQQVTLRCSPKSGHDTVSWYQQALGQGPQFIFQYYEEEERQRGNFPDRFSGHQFPNYSSELNVNALLLGDSALYLCASSFGQVRPELFFGEGSRLTVL.

This clonotype was seen a handful of times. This sequence joins TRBV5-1 and TRBJ1-2, with unresolved D. This CDR3 comprises 16 residues. V gave up 0 bases and J gave up 0 bases, with 12 bases separating them. The V gene's germline CDR1 is SGHRS and CDR2 YFSETQ. The chain's CDR3 is CASSLGKGSANYGYTF. As DNA, the CDR3 is TGCGCCAGCAGCTTGGGAAAAGGGTCCGCTAACTATGGCTACACCTTC.

The V gene is TRBV12-3 or TRBV12-4, the J gene TRBJ1-4; no clear D. The CDR3 length is 15 residues. Trimming left V 3 bases short and J 5 bases short, with 13 bases between. Written as DNA, the CDR3 is TGTGCCAGCAGTTTCGGAAGGAAGCGAAATGAAAAACTGTTTTTT. Translated, it gives CASSFGRKRNEKLFF.

The rearrangement links TRBV7-9 to TRBJ2-5; the D gene is possibly TRBD2 (7 bases). This CDR3 spans 15 amino acids. V was pared by 2 bases and J by 1 base, with 11 bases between. From germline, CDR1 is SEHNR and CDR2 FQNEAQ (reference sequence). The chain's CDR3 is CASSLNGGPQETQYF. The CDR3 DNA is TGTGCCAGCAGCTTAAACGGGGGGCCCCAAGAGACCCAGTACTTC.

In this sample, this clonotype turned up a few times. The chain combines TRBV5-1 with TRBJ2-1, with a weak D call TRBD1 (7 bases). V was cut by 4 bases and J by 9 bases, with 23 bases left in between. Germline assignment: CDR1 SGHRS and CDR2 YFSETQ. The CDR3 is made up of 16 amino acids. Written as DNA, the CDR3 is TGCGCCAGCAGCCATGACAGGGAGGTAGCCTACGCTGAGCAGTTCTTC. It translates to CASSHDREVAYAEQFF. The entire variable domain, with the rest obtained from reference TRBV5-1 and TRBJ2-1, is as follows: KAGVTQTPRYLIKTRGQQVTLSCSPISGHRSVSWYQQTPGQGLQFLFEYFSETQRNKGNFPGRFSGRQFSNSRSEMNVSTLELGDSALYLCASSHDREVAYAEQFFGPGTRLTVL.